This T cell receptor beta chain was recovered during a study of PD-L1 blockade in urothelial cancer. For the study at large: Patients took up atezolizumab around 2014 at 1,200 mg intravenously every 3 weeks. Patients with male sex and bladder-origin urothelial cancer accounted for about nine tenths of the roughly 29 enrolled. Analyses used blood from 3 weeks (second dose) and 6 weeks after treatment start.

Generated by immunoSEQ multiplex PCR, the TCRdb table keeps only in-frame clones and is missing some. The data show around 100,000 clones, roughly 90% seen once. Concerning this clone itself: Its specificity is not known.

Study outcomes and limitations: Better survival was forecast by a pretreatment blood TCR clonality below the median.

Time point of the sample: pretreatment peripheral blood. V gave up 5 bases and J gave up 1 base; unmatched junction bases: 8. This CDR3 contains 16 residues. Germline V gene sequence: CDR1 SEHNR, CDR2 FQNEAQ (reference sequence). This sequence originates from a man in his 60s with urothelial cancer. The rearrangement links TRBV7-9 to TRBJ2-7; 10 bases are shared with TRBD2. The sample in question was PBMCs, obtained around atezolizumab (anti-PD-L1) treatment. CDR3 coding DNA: TGTGCCAGCAGCCCCCCAGCGGGAGGGCCTTCCTACGAGCAGTACTTC. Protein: CASSPPAGGPSYEQYF.